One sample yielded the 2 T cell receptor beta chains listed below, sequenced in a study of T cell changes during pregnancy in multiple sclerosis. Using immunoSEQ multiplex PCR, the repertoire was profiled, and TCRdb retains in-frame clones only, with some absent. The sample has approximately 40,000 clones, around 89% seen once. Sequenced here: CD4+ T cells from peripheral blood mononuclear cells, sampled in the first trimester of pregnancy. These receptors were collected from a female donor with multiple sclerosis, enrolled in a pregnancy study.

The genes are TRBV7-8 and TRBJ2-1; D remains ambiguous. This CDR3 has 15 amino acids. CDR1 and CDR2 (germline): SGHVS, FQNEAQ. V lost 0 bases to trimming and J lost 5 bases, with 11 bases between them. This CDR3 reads CASSLAWARNNEQFF. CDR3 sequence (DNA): TGTGCCAGCAGCTTAGCTTGGGCCCGTAACAATGAGCAGTTCTTC.

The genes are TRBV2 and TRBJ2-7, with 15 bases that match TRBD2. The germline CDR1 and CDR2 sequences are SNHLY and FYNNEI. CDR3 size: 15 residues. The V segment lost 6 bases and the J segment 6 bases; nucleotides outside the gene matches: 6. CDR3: CASRPPGLAGGEQYF. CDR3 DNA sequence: TGTGCCAGCAGGCCACCGGGACTAGCGGGAGGCGAGCAGTACTTC. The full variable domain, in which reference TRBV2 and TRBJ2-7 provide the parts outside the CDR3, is EPEVTQTPSHQVTQMGQEVILRCVPISNHLYFYWYRQILGQKVEFLVSFYNNEISEKSEIFDDQFSVERPDGSNFTLKIRSTKLEDSAMYFCASRPPGLAGGEQYFGPGTRLTVT.